These 27 T cell receptor beta chains share one sample of origin, sequenced in a study of CD8 T cells in ankylosing spondylitis. Study-wide results and caveats: It appeared that ankylosing spondylitis blood was characterized by a TCR beta motif of several highly homologous variants.

MiXCR, run by TCRdb on the 5' RACE reads, gives a single entry per CDR3 protein. The sample contains 450,000 to 550,000 distinct CDR3 sequences, approximately 5% of which appear only once. Antigens for these TCRs are unknown. Input material: blood, either unsorted or a sorted T cell fraction (not recorded which). The source of these receptors is a male donor with ankylosing spondylitis.

Many counts were recorded for this clonotype. The rearrangement uses TRBV28 and TRBJ1-2; D is possibly TRBD1 (6 bases). This CDR3 has 15 residues. Trimming shortened V by 5 bases and J by 4 bases, and 17 bases separated the two germline ends. From germline, CDR1 is MDHEN and CDR2 SYDVKM. CDR3 coding DNA: TGTGCCAGCAGTGGGGGACCCCTCAGGGGCTATGGCTACACCTTC. This sequence encodes CASSGGPLRGYGYTF.

This clonotype appeared a few times. The chain links TRBV7-9 to TRBJ2-3; 9 positions match TRBD2. The V segment lost 1 base and the J segment 5 bases; nucleotides outside the gene matches: 7. Germline V CDR1 and CDR2: SEHNR, FQNEAQ (reference sequence). The CDR3 runs 16 residues. The CDR3 nucleotides read TGTGCCAGCAGCTTAGGGATAGCGGGAGCCGGAGATACGCAGTATTTT. Protein: CASSLGIAGAGDTQYF. Filled out from reference TRBV7-9 and TRBJ2-3, the complete variable domain reads DTGVSQNPRHKITKRGQNVTFRCDPISEHNRLYWYRQTLGQGPEFLTYFQNEAQLEKSRLLSDRFSAERPKGSFSTLEIQRTEQGDSAMYLCASSLGIAGAGDTQYFGPGTRLTVL.

To note about this clonotype: One base away lies a much larger clone, so this may be a sequencing read error. J is TRBJ2-5 and V is TRBV4-2; 14 positions match TRBD2. Germline loops: CDR1 LGHNA, CDR2 YNFKEQ. The CDR3 consists of 18 residues. CDR3 sequence (DNA): TGTGCCGGCAGCCATACCGGGACTAGCGGGAGTAACCAAGAGACCCAGTACTTC. This translates into CAGSHTGTSGSNQETQYF.

The table lists this clonotype with many counts. The V gene is TRBV6-2 or TRBV6-3, the J gene TRBJ2-1; 8 bases are shared with TRBD2. The CDR3 covers 15 residues. Germline V gives CDR1 MNHEY, CDR2 SVGEGT. Losses at the gene ends were 6 bases for V and 4 bases for J; bases not matched to a gene: 8. In DNA form, the CDR3 reads TGTGCCAGCAGAGGAAGTACTAGCGGTTACAATGAGCAGTTCTTC. It translates to CASRGSTSGYNEQFF.

In its sample, this clonotype was seen many times. The chain recombines TRBV3-1 with TRBJ2-5; TRBD2 is a possible D gene (6 bases). Trimming pared 4 bases from V and 3 bases from J, leaving 12 bases between. The CDR3 length is 14 residues. CDR1 and CDR2 from the germline V gene are LGHDT and YNNKEL (reference sequence). The CDR3 sequence: CASSPRRVEETQYF. CDR3 DNA: TGTGCCAGCAGCCCGAGGAGGGTGGAAGAGACCCAGTACTTC.

The sample holds many counts of this clonotype. V gene TRBV4-3 combines with J gene TRBJ2-1; a weak D match, TRBD2 (5 bases). V gave up 4 bases and J gave up 0 bases, with 13 bases separating them. The germline CDR1 and CDR2 sequences are LGHNA and YSLEER. There are 16 residues in the CDR3. This CDR3 is CASSPSGLSSYNEQFF. CDR3 coding DNA: TGCGCCAGCAGCCCCAGCGGACTCAGCTCCTACAATGAGCAGTTCTTC.

This clonotype has at least ten counts. V and J are TRBV6-1 and TRBJ1-2; D is unresolved. The CDR3 has 14 amino acids. Germline V gene data show CDR1 as MNHNS and CDR2 as SASEGT. V gave up 7 bases and J gave up 0 bases, with 12 bases separating them. Written as DNA, the CDR3 is TGTGCCAGCAACCCGACAATGTCTAACTATGGCTACACCTTC. Translating it yields CASNPTMSNYGYTF.

In this sample, this clonotype turned up many times. The chain has TRBV6-1 and TRBJ1-2; D is undetermined. The CDR3 contains 16 residues. The germline V gene encodes CDR1 MNHNS and CDR2 SASEGT. Trimming removed 7 bases at V and 3 bases at J, with 21 bases between. The CDR3 region is CASTSYVEGGHYGYTF. CDR3 bases: TGTGCCAGCACCTCCTACGTAGAGGGTGGTCACTATGGCTACACCTTC.

A remark on this clonotype: A much larger clone is a single base away; this may be a read error. The chain carries TRBV29-1 and TRBJ2-7; 7 bases match TRBD1. J lost 7 bases, V lost 5 bases, and 11 bases had no gene match. Germline-derived CDR1 and CDR2 are SQVTM and ANQGSEA. This CDR3 is built from 13 residues. The CDR3 loop is CSVSGQVAQEQYF. The CDR3 DNA follows: TGCAGCGTTTCCGGACAGGTGGCGCAAGAGCAGTACTTC.

In this sample, this clonotype turned up many times. Sequence at one end of the junction differs from germline and may be a read error. The V and J genes are TRBV11-3 and TRBJ1-1, with 9 bases identical to TRBD1. Germline V lookup: CDR1 SGHNT, CDR2 YENEEA. The CDR3 is 15 amino acids. The CDR3 DNA sequence: TGTGCCAGCAGCCCGGGACAGGGTGGGAACCCTGAAGCTTTCTTT. It translates to CASSPGQGGNPEAFF.

This clonotype was observed at least ten times. The CDR3 region has the DNA TGCAGCGTTGTCGGGAGGTACCACGATACGCAGTATTTT. It specifies CSVVGRYHDTQYF. V is TRBV29-1 and J is TRBJ2-3, with TRBD2 matching 7 bases. The CDR3 consists of 13 residues. Germline CDR1 reads SQVTM; CDR2 reads ANQGSEA. V lost 4 bases and J lost 6; bases outside the gene matches: 7.

The table lists this clonotype with many counts. The genes are TRBV15 and TRBJ1-5; D not certain. CDR1 and CDR2 from the germline V gene are LNHNV and YYDKDF (reference sequence). CDR3 length equals 12 residues. CDR3 residues: CAQNGGCQPQHF. CDR3 in DNA: TGTGCGCAAAACGGAGGGTGCCAGCCCCAGCATTTT. Complete variable domain (other parts from reference TRBV15 and TRBJ1-5): DAMVIQNPRYQVTQFGKPVTLSCSQTLNHNVMYWYQQKSSQAPKLLFHYYDKDFNNEADTPDNFQSRRPNTSFCFLDIRSPGLGDTAMYLCAQNGGCQPQHFGDGTRLSIL.

The CDR3 spells CASTGGRGNEQFF. The CDR3 region has the DNA TGTGCCAGCACAGGGGGCCGGGGCAATGAGCAGTTCTTC. This chain joins TRBV2 and TRBJ2-1; 8 bases are a match to TRBD1. The junction had 5 bases not matched to a gene; V was cut back by 7 bases and J by 6 bases. The CDR3 length is 13 residues. CDR1 is SNHLY and CDR2 is FYNNEI in the germline V gene.

The chain joins TRBV7-3 to TRBJ1-1; the match to TRBD1 covers 9 bases. The CDR3 has 14 residues. The V gene's germline CDR1 is SGHTA and CDR2 FQGTGA. Losses at the gene ends were 5 bases for V and 2 bases for J; bases not matched to a gene: 3. CDR3 nucleotides: TGTGCCAGCAGCGGGGACAGGGCTAACACTGAAGCTTTCTTT. Residues: CASSGDRANTEAFF.

CDR3 amino acids: CASSVEQVNSEQYF. CDR3 bases: TGTGCCAGCAGTGTCGAACAGGTTAATAGCGAGCAGTACTTC. V is TRBV2 and J is TRBJ2-7; tentatively, D is TRBD1 (5 bases). The germline V gene encodes CDR1 SNHLY and CDR2 FYNNEI. V lost 4 bases and J 6 bases, leaving 16 bases between the germline ends. CDR3 length equals 14 residues.

This clonotype was picked up many times. V usage is TRBV29-1 and J usage is TRBJ2-7; D is unresolved. V gave up 0 bases and J gave up 1 base, with 7 bases separating them. Germline CDR1 SQVTM, CDR2 ANQGSEA. CDR3 length equals 13 residues. CDR3 nucleotides: TGCAGCGTTGAAGAACAGCAGTCCTACGAGCAGTACTTC. Protein: CSVEEQQSYEQYF.

This clonotype was observed many times. This rearrangement joins TRBV15 to TRBJ2-5; maybe TRBD1 (6 bases). V was shortened by 5 bases and J by 7 bases, with 11 bases between the two germline ends. There are 12 residues in the CDR3. CDR1 LNHNV and CDR2 YYDKDF come from the germline V gene (reference sequence). The CDR3 region is CATSLDSATQYF. The CDR3 DNA reads TGTGCCACCAGCCTGGACAGCGCGACCCAGTACTTC.

This clonotype came up many times. The chain carries TRBV20-1 and TRBJ1-5; D is ambiguous. Germline CDR1 and CDR2: DFQATT and SNEGSKA (reference sequence). The CDR3 is 13 amino acids. V lost 0 bases to trimming and J lost 6 bases, with 9 bases between them. CDR3 coding DNA: TGCAGTGCTAGAGATACTTCGGCTCAGCCCCAGCATTTT. It is translated as CSARDTSAQPQHF.

This clonotype was seen repeatedly, ten times or more. The chain employs TRBV7-8 and TRBJ2-1; 9 bases align to TRBD2. The CDR3 runs to 15 residues. V lost 3 bases and J lost 8; bases outside the gene matches: 8. Germline lookup yields CDR1 SGHVS and CDR2 FQNEAQ. CDR3: CASSFIAGVRDEQFF. CDR3 bases: TGTGCCAGCAGCTTCATAGCGGGAGTTCGGGATGAGCAGTTCTTC.

The chain carries TRBV4-3 and TRBJ1-2, with a weak D call TRBD1 (5 bases). The ends were cut back, 0 bases at V and 9 bases at J, with 17 bases in the middle. CDR1 is LGHNA and CDR2 is YSLEER in the germline V gene. CDR3 length: 15 residues. The CDR3 nucleotides are TGCGCCAGCAGCCAAGATTTTCGGACATTAGACCGCTACACCTTC. Amino acid sequence: CASSQDFRTLDRYTF.

This clonotype was seen ten or more times. The J gene is TRBJ2-1, the V gene TRBV28, with D unresolved. V was trimmed by 1 base and J by 0 bases, leaving 7 bases between them. Germline CDR1 MDHEN, CDR2 SYDVKM. The CDR3 sequence is 15 residues long. CDR3 in DNA: TGTGCCAGCAGTTTATTGAGCTTCTCCTACAATGAGCAGTTCTTC. Translated: CASSLLSFSYNEQFF.

This clonotype was observed many times. J is TRBJ2-6 and V is TRBV27; D tentatively reads TRBD1 or TRBD2 (5 bases each). The CDR3 sequence is 17 residues long. Germline V gene lookup returns CDR1 MNHEY and CDR2 SMNVEV (reference sequence). Trimming shortened V by 4 bases and J by 3 bases, and 16 bases separated the two germline ends. CDR3 sequence reads: CASSSHFPGRGANVLTF. The CDR3 nucleotides read TGTGCCAGCAGTTCCCATTTCCCGGGACGTGGGGCCAACGTCCTGACTTTC.

The chain recombines TRBV5-1 with TRBJ2-1; 7 bases line up with TRBD2. CDR3 length: 16 amino acids. J gave up 0 bases and V 4 bases, and 7 bases lay outside the gene matches. The germline V gene has CDR1 SGHRS and CDR2 YFSETQ. The CDR3 DNA reads TGCGCCAGCAGCCCCCCCAGCGGGACCTCCTACAATGAGCAGTTCTTC. Protein product: CASSPPSGTSYNEQFF.

This clonotype showed up many times. The chain links TRBV5-1 to TRBJ2-5, with D possibly TRBD2 on 6 matching bases. The ends were cut back, 4 bases at V and 5 bases at J, with 12 bases in the middle. This CDR3 comprises 13 residues. Germline CDR1 reads SGHRS; CDR2 reads YFSETQ. The CDR3 protein is CASSKDYSETQYF. The CDR3, as DNA: TGCGCCAGCAGCAAGGACTATTCCGAGACCCAGTACTTC.

The genes are TRBV30 and TRBJ2-1; 7 bases are a match to TRBD2. This CDR3 spans 15 amino acids. Looked up from germline, CDR1 is GTSNPN and CDR2 is SVGIG (reference sequence). Losses at the gene ends were 0 bases for V and 0 bases for J; bases not matched to a gene: 2. The CDR3 DNA follows: TGTGCCTGGAGTGTTCGCGGGAGCTCCTACAATGAGCAGTTCTTC. Protein sequence: CAWSVRGSSYNEQFF.

In this sample, this clonotype turned up a few times. V is TRBV27 and J is TRBJ2-3, with TRBD2 matching 10 bases. The J segment lost 3 bases and the V segment lost 5 bases, leaving 5 bases of the junction unmatched. CDR3 length: 15 amino acids. Germline V gene data show CDR1 as MNHEY and CDR2 as SMNVEV (reference sequence). The CDR3 DNA is TGTGCCAGCAGTGCAGCGGGGGGGTTAACAGATACGCAGTATTTT. Translating gives CASSAAGGLTDTQYF.

This clonotype was counted many times. J is TRBJ2-1 and V is TRBV5-1; D is uncertain. The CDR3 covers 13 residues. The germline V and J ends were trimmed by 0 bases and 8 bases, with 9 bases remaining between them. Germline V CDR1 and CDR2: SGHRS, YFSETQ. DNA for the CDR3: TGCGCCAGCAGCTTGGCCGGGTTGGATGAGCAGTTCTTC. Its protein product is CASSLAGLDEQFF. Together with reference TRBV5-1 and TRBJ2-1, the CDR3 gives the full variable domain: KAGVTQTPRYLIKTRGQQVTLSCSPISGHRSVSWYQQTPGQGLQFLFEYFSETQRNKGNFPGRFSGRQFSNSRSEMNVSTLELGDSALYLCASSLAGLDEQFFGPGTRLTVL.